This paragraph covers one TCR beta chain sequence. Its antigen is still unknown. The data were obtained in a study of blood T cells in healthy people across ages. The germline gives CDR1 LGHNA, CDR2 YSLEER. The CDR3 is made up of 16 amino acids. V lost 0 bases and J 2 bases, leaving 13 bases between the germline ends. Study conclusions and caveats: Getting older went along with TCR beta diversity per million T cells dropping roughly linearly. In long-lived donors, naive CD4+ cell counts and diversity exceeded those of aged donors. A conclusive naive versus antigen-experienced comparison was prevented by the unsorted PBMCs.

Using a J-beta primer mix together with a sample-barcoded 5' primer, a second PCR was run for roughly 6 to 12 cycles. Through a template-switch adaptor with 12 random nucleotides, each cDNA molecule received a tag. TCRdb passed the 5' RACE reads through MiXCR, listing each CDR3 protein once. This table has 600,000 to 850,000 distinct CDR3 sequences, approximately 25% appearing once. These data were also filed under a second study, of T cells of mothers and their children.

The sample was blood. V is TRBV4-3 and J is TRBJ2-5; no clear D. This TCR was sampled from a boy younger than 18 in good health. CDR3 sequence reads: CASSQDLYSMQETQYF. The CDR3 nucleotides read TGCGCCAGCAGCCAAGATCTTTACAGCATGCAAGAGACCCAGTACTTC.